This T cell receptor beta chain originates from a study of blood T cells in healthy people across ages. Study-level results: Measured against age, TCR beta diversity per million T cells decreased in a roughly linear manner.

This clonotype is a singleton in its sample. Its antigen remains unidentified. There are 13 residues in the CDR3. CDR1 is LGHNA and CDR2 is YSLEER in the germline V gene. The ends lost 8 bases at V and 2 bases at J; junction bases unmatched: 5. PCR was performed a second time for about 6 to 12 cycles using a sample-barcoded 5' primer and a J-beta primer mix. TCRdb used MiXCR to reprocess the 5' RACE reads, holding one entry per CDR3 protein. The table records 1.5 million to 2 million distinct CDR3 sequences, around 48% of them present only once. The V call is TRBV4-3, the J call TRBJ2-7; 8 bases are a match to TRBD1. Specimen: blood. The TCR originated in a middle-aged woman in good health. CDR3 DNA: TGCGCCAGCCACGACAGGGGAACCTACGAGCAGTACTTC. It codes for CASHDRGTYEQYF.